This T cell receptor (beta chain) was identified during a study of blood T cell repertoires in COVID-19. The CDR3 is made up of 13 amino acids. Germline lookup yields CDR1 SEHNR and CDR2 FQNEAQ (reference sequence). The V and J ends lost 4 bases and 6 bases, in that order; junction bases with no gene match: 6. TCRdb's table, derived via immunoSEQ multiplex PCR, lists solely in-frame clones and lacks some. The top ten hold about 5% of the sample, which has tens of thousands of clones, around 90% seen once. Sequenced material: peripheral blood. The origin of this receptor is a man between 50 and 59 years old with acute or convalescent COVID-19. The V gene is TRBV7-9, the J gene TRBJ2-7, with 7 bases that match TRBD1. The CDR3, as DNA: TGTGCCAGCAGCTCCGGGACAGCCGGCGAGCAGTACTTC. This sequence encodes CASSSGTAGEQYF.